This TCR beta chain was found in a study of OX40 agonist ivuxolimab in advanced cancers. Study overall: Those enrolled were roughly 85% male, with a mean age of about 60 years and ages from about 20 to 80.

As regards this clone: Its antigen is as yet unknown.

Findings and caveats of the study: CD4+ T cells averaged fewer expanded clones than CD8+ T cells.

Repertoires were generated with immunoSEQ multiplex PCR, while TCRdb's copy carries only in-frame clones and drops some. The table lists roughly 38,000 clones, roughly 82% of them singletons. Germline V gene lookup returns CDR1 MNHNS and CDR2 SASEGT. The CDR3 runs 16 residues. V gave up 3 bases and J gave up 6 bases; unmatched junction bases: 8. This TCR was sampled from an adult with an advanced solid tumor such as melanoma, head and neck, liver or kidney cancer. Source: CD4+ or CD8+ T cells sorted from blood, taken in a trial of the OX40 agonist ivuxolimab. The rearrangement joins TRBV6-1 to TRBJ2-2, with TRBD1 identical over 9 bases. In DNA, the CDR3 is TGTGCCAGCAGTGAGGGACAGGGAAAAGTCTCCGGGGAGCTGTTTTTT. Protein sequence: CASSEGQGKVSGELFF.